This T cell receptor (beta chain) was recovered during a study of CD8+ T cells in alopecia areata. Reverse transcription of extracted RNA yielded cDNA, which provided the sequencing template. Assay: immunoSEQ multiplex PCR; the TCRdb copy retains only in-frame clones and omits some. The repertoire has about 220,000 clones, more than 45% of them found once; the top ten carry 1.6%. Indicated treatment: oral pan-JAK inhibitor, 5-10 mg twice daily. The source of this sequence is a human donor with alopecia areata. The sample was CD4+ T cells sorted from blood, taken at week 4, from a patient treated with tofacitinib.

As DNA, the CDR3 is TGCAGCGTTGAAGGGCGAACTAACTATGGCTACACCTTC. Encoded protein: CSVEGRTNYGYTF. The rearrangement uses TRBV29-1 and TRBJ1-2, with D unresolved. V lost 1 base and J lost 0, with 6 bases in between. The CDR3 runs to 13 residues. Germline-derived CDR1 and CDR2 are SQVTM and ANQGSEA. The variable domain in full, with the rest retrieved from reference TRBV29-1 and TRBJ1-2, is SAVISQKPSRDICQRGTSLTIQCQVDSQVTMMFWYRQQPGQSLTLIATANQGSEATYESGFVIDKFPISRPNLTFSTLTVSNMSPEDSSIYLCSVEGRTNYGYTFGSGTRLTVV.